Listed below are T cell receptor beta chains from one sample, sequenced in a study of blood T cell repertoires in COVID-19. Profiled with immunoSEQ multiplex PCR; TCRdb holds only in-frame clones, not every one. The sample shows around 200,000 clones, 80% to 90% of them seen only once. The specimen sequenced was peripheral blood. Receptors were obtained from a woman aged 80 or over with active or convalescent COVID-19. The CDR3 runs from the conserved cysteine through the conserved F or W. D genes are given only for firm matches. Expanded clones get a size class; other rows say once, few or many, or leave the size out.

TRBV11-2	.	TRBJ2-3	TRBD1	TGTGCCAGCAGCGTAGGACGGGACAGGGCCACAGATACGCAGTATTTT	CASSVGRDRATDTQYF
TRBV14	.	TRBJ1-1	.	TGTGCCAGCAGCCAAGGAGGGGGTGTAACTGAAGCTTTCTTT	CASSQGGGVTEAFF
TRBV9	.	TRBJ1-5	.	TGTGCCAGCAGCGCGACAGGAGATAGCAATCAGCCCCAGCATTTT	CASSATGDSNQPQHF
TRBV27	.	TRBJ2-1	TRBD2	TGTGCCAGCACTAGAGCGGGACTCTCCTACAATGAGCAGTTCTTC	CASTRAGLSYNEQFF
TRBV10-3	.	TRBJ1-5	.	TGTGCCATCAGTAGAACGGACTATCAGCCCCAGCATTTT	CAISRTDYQPQHF
TRBV25-1	.	TRBJ2-3	TRBD2	TGTGCCAGCAGTGAATATCAGGCAGCGGGGGGCACAGATACGCAGTATTTT	CASSEYQAAGGTDTQYF
TRBV11-3	.	TRBJ2-1	.	TGTGCCAGCAGCAGCGTGACAGGTACAAGGTACAATGAGCAGTTCTTC	CASSSVTGTRYNEQFF
TRBV5-1	.	TRBJ1-2	TRBD1	TGCGCCAGCAGCTTGGGGGTCGGGACAGGGCTCTATGGCTACACCTTC	CASSLGVGTGLYGYTF
TRBV5-4	.	TRBJ1-1	TRBD1	TGTGCCAGCAGCTCTCCTGGGACAGGGAACACTGAAGCTTTCTTT	CASSSPGTGNTEAFF
TRBV28	.	TRBJ2-1	TRBD1	TGTGCCAGCAGTCTCAACCAGGGGGCCTACAATGAGCAGTTCTTC	CASSLNQGAYNEQFF
TRBV4-1	.	TRBJ1-4	TRBD1	TGCGCCAGCAGCCGCCCGACAGGGCAGGTTGAAAAACTGTTTTTT	CASSRPTGQVEKLFF
TRBV5-1	.	TRBJ2-3	.	TGCGCCAGCAGGGACCTTGGGGGGGGCCCAGATACGCAGTATTTT	CASRDLGGGPDTQYF
TRBV28	.	TRBJ1-2	.	TGTGCCAGCAGTTTTAGTAGGGCCGGGGGTGGCTACACCTTC	CASSFSRAGGGYTF
TRBV28	once	TRBJ1-1	.	TGTGCCAGCACCCCGGTAATGGGAGGCACTGAAGCTTTCTTT	CASTPVMGGTEAFF
TRBV6-2/TRBV6-3	.	TRBJ2-5	TRBD2	TGTGCCAGCAGCCTAGCGGGAGTTGGGGAGACCCAGTACTTC	CASSLAGVGETQYF
TRBV27	.	TRBJ1-2	TRBD1	TGTGCCAGCAGTTTCGGACAGGCCCCTGACTATGGCTACACCTTC	CASSFGQAPDYGYTF
TRBV7-2	.	TRBJ2-1	TRBD2	TGTGCCAGCAGCACCCTAGCGGGAGGATCCTACAATGAGCAGTTCTTC	CASSTLAGGSYNEQFF
TRBV11-2	.	TRBJ2-7	TRBD1	TGTGCCACCCTCGGGGACAGGTCCTACGAGCAGTACTTC	CATLGDRSYEQYF
TRBV7-9	.	TRBJ2-5	.	TGTGCCAGCAGGATGGAGGGGGAGACCCAGTACTTC	CASRMEGETQYF
TRBV5-4	.	TRBJ2-3	TRBD2	TGTGCCAGCAGTTTGACTAGCGGGAGGGCAGATACGCAGTATTTT	CASSLTSGRADTQYF
TRBV20-1	.	TRBJ1-5	.	TGCAGTGCTAGTTGGGTGGAGGGCAATCAGCCCCAGCATTTT	CSASWVEGNQPQHF
TRBV5-1	few	TRBJ2-1	.	TGCGCCAGCAGCGTCCCAGGCTACAATGAGCAGTTCTTC	CASSVPGYNEQFF
TRBV10-3	.	TRBJ2-1	TRBD2	TGTGCCATCAATGCCCGGGGTAGCGGGGACAATGAGCAGTTCTTC	CAINARGSGDNEQFF
TRBV9	.	TRBJ2-1	.	TGTGCCAGCAGCACAGGGGGGGGGCCCCACAATGAGCAGTTCTTC	CASSTGGGPHNEQFF
TRBV28	.	TRBJ1-2	TRBD1	TGTGCCAGCAGAACCGGACAGGTCTATGGCTACACCTTC	CASRTGQVYGYTF
TRBV6-6	.	TRBJ2-7	TRBD2	TGTGCCAGCAGTTCGTTACTAGCGAAGTCCTACGAGCAGTACTTC	CASSSLLAKSYEQYF
TRBV19	.	TRBJ1-2	TRBD1	TGTGCCAGTAGTATTTCGGGACAGGGGGTTGTCTATGGCTACACCTTC	CASSISGQGVVYGYTF
TRBV29-1	.	TRBJ2-2	TRBD2	TGCAGCTCGACTAGCGGGGTTGGAACCGGGGAGCTGTTTTTT	CSSTSGVGTGELFF
TRBV5-4	many	TRBJ1-3	TRBD1	TGTGCCAGCAGCTCCGGGACAGGGGTTTACTCTGGAAACACCATATATTTT	CASSSGTGVYSGNTIYF
TRBV28	.	TRBJ2-2	.	TGTGCCAGCAGTCAAGCGAACCTCGGGGAGCTGTTTTTT	CASSQANLGELFF
TRBV7-9	.	TRBJ2-1	.	TGTGCCAGCAGCCCCCGAGAGAATGAGCAGTTCTTC	CASSPRENEQFF
TRBV6-6	.	TRBJ1-2	.	TGTGCCAGCAGTTACTCGGCAGGGAAAAACTATGGCTACACCTTC	CASSYSAGKNYGYTF
TRBV13	.	TRBJ1-1	.	TGTGCCAGCAGCATTGGGGGGTCCGCGAACACTGAAGCTTTCTTT	CASSIGGSANTEAFF
TRBV30	.	TRBJ1-4	.	TGTGCCTGGAGGGCTTCCGCTAGTGGGTGGGCTAATGAAAAACTGTTTTTT	CAWRASASGWANEKLFF
TRBV7-7	.	TRBJ1-3	TRBD1	TGTGCTAGCAGCTCTATCGACAGGGCTGGAAACACCATATATTTT	CASSSIDRAGNTIYF
TRBV9	once	TRBJ2-5	TRBD1	TGTGCCAGCAGCGACCCGGGACAGGGAATAGAGACCCAGTACTTC	CASSDPGQGIETQYF
TRBV11-3	.	TRBJ2-5	TRBD1	TGTGCCAGACTCCGGGACAGCTCTTTTGCCTACCAAGAGACCCAGTACTTC	CARLRDSSFAYQETQYF
TRBV7-9	.	TRBJ2-3	.	TGTGCCAGCAGCTTCCGGGAGTTCACAGATACGCAGTATTTT	CASSFREFTDTQYF
TRBV7-8	.	TRBJ1-1	.	TGTGCCAGCAGCCCACAGAGGACAGTAATGAACACTGAAGCTTTCTTT	CASSPQRTVMNTEAFF
TRBV30	.	TRBJ2-1	TRBD1	TGTGCCTGGAGTACAGGGGTTGGCAATGAGCAGTTCTTC	CAWSTGVGNEQFF
TRBV28	.	TRBJ2-7	TRBD2	TGTGCCAGCAGTTTATCTAGCGGGGGTACCTACGAGCAGTACTTC	CASSLSSGGTYEQYF
TRBV20-1	.	TRBJ2-3	.	TGCAGTGCTAGTTGGGTAGAGAGGACAGATACGCAGTATTTT	CSASWVERTDTQYF
TRBV5-1	.	TRBJ1-1	TRBD1	TGCGCCAGCAGCTGGACAGGGCTAGGGAACACTGAAGCTTTCTTT	CASSWTGLGNTEAFF
TRBV27	.	TRBJ2-1	TRBD2	TGTGCCAGCCGACTAGCGGGATGGTATGAGCAGTTCTTC	CASRLAGWYEQFF
TRBV10-3	.	TRBJ1-2	TRBD1	TGTGCCATCAGGTCCAAAGGACAGGCGGATGGCTACACCTTC	CAIRSKGQADGYTF
TRBV18	.	TRBJ2-2	.	TGTGCCAGCTCACGGGAGCGGGACACCGGGGAGCTGTTTTTT	CASSRERDTGELFF
TRBV5-5	.	TRBJ1-1	.	TGTGCCAGCAGCGAGTGGGGGCCGGCTTTCTTT	CASSEWGPAFF
TRBV2	.	TRBJ2-5	TRBD1	TGTGCCAGCAGATCCGGGACAGGGGAAGAGACCCAGTACTTC	CASRSGTGEETQYF
TRBV6-5	.	TRBJ2-5	.	TGTGCCAGCAGCAGGACGGGGGAGACCCAGTACTTC	CASSRTGETQYF
TRBV5-1	.	TRBJ1-6	TRBD1	TGCGCCAGCAGCTTGGAGGGACAGGGTTGGGACTCACCCCTCCACTTT	CASSLEGQGWDSPLHF
TRBV29-1	.	TRBJ1-2	.	TGCAGCGTACTGGGGGGACCAGTAGAGTATGGCTACACCTTC	CSVLGGPVEYGYTF